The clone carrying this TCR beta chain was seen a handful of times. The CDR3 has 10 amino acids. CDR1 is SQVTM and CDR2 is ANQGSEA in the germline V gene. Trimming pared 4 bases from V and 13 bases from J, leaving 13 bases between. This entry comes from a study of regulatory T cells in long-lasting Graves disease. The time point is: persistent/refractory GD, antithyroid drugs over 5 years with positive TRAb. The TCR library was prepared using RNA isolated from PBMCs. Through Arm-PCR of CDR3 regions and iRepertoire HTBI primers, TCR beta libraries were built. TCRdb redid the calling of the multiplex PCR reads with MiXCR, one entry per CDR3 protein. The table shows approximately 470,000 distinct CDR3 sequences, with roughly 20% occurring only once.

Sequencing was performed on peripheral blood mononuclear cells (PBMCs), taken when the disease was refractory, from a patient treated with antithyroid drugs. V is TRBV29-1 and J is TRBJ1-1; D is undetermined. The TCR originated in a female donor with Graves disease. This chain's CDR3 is CSVAPQTVFF. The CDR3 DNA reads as TGCAGCGTTGCTCCCCAGACCGTTTTCTTT. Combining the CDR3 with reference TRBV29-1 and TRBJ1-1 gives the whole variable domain SAVISQKPSRDICQRGTSLTIQCQVDSQVTMMFWYRQQPGQSLTLIATANQGSEATYESGFVIDKFPISRPNLTFSTLTVSNMSPEDSSIYLCSVAPQTVFFGQGTRLTVV.